A selection of T cell receptor beta chains follows, all from one sample in a study of blood T cell repertoires in COVID-19. TCRdb's table, derived via immunoSEQ multiplex PCR, lists solely in-frame clones and lacks some. The sample comprises over 95,000 clones, approximately 85% of which are singletons, and around 3.3% rests with the top ten. The sample was peripheral blood. All receptors come from a man aged 40-50 years with acute or convalescent COVID-19. Both conserved end residues are part of each CDR3. Each record gives: D gene, V gene, J gene, CDR3 protein. A D gene is named only where the DNA matches it firmly.

D gene: TRBD1
V gene: TRBV27
J gene: TRBJ1-1
CDR3 protein: CASRKPGQVPGGTEAFF

D gene: .
V gene: TRBV7-2
J gene: TRBJ2-1
CDR3 protein: CASSLGSSVNEQFF

D gene: TRBD1
V gene: TRBV5-4
J gene: TRBJ1-1
CDR3 protein: CASSLRFPTGGDAEAFF

D gene: .
V gene: TRBV27
J gene: TRBJ1-6
CDR3 protein: CASSFAYSPLHF

D gene: .
V gene: TRBV4-1
J gene: TRBJ1-1
CDR3 protein: CASSQDWGFTEAFF

D gene: TRBD2
V gene: TRBV3-1/TRBV3-2
J gene: TRBJ2-7
CDR3 protein: CASRRTSGVNEQYF

D gene: TRBD1
V gene: TRBV7-9
J gene: TRBJ1-4
CDR3 protein: CASSLQGAREKLFF

D gene: TRBD1
V gene: TRBV7-9
J gene: TRBJ2-7
CDR3 protein: CASSDPGQGREQYF

D gene: .
V gene: TRBV11-2
J gene: TRBJ1-5
CDR3 protein: CASSLDLGGSQHF

D gene: .
V gene: TRBV2
J gene: TRBJ1-2
CDR3 protein: CASSEAGKDGYTF

D gene: .
V gene: TRBV7-9
J gene: TRBJ2-2
CDR3 protein: CASRGAGAQGELFF

D gene: TRBD1
V gene: TRBV2
J gene: TRBJ1-2
CDR3 protein: CASGQGNYGYTF

D gene: .
V gene: TRBV7-3
J gene: TRBJ1-1
CDR3 protein: CASSLRGQGKAFF

D gene: .
V gene: TRBV7-8
J gene: TRBJ1-5
CDR3 protein: CASSPLRHLSNQPQHF

D gene: .
V gene: TRBV5-1
J gene: TRBJ2-5
CDR3 protein: CASSSQTGEETQYF

D gene: .
V gene: TRBV2
J gene: TRBJ2-7
CDR3 protein: CASTEDRSSYEQYF

D gene: .
V gene: TRBV6-2/TRBV6-3
J gene: TRBJ1-1
CDR3 protein: CASSLGGGPPSAEAFF

D gene: .
V gene: TRBV30
J gene: TRBJ1-3
CDR3 protein: CAWIPGHLRNTIYF

D gene: TRBD2
V gene: TRBV9
J gene: TRBJ2-5
CDR3 protein: CASSGGGQETQYF

D gene: TRBD2
V gene: TRBV18
J gene: TRBJ2-1
CDR3 protein: CASSRGWGGENEQFF

D gene: .
V gene: TRBV4-2
J gene: TRBJ2-5
CDR3 protein: CASSHTPGAGAQETQYF

D gene: .
V gene: TRBV27
J gene: TRBJ1-1
CDR3 protein: CASSLTDRPWPRAFF

D gene: .
V gene: TRBV14
J gene: TRBJ2-5
CDR3 protein: CASSQDRQYQETQYF